A single sample is the source of the 21 T cell receptor beta chains below, sequenced in a study of response to subunit inactivated influenza vaccine. In TCRdb, the RT-PCR reads were re-called with MiXCR into one record per CDR3 protein. The profile shows roughly 500,000 distinct CDR3 sequences, under 30% of them singletons. In addition, the sample was reused for a study of T cells expressing NK-cell markers. That paper notes: Researchers built TCR beta cDNA using 5'RACE template switching with UMIs.

Source: CD4+ T cells sorted from PBMCs, taken approximately 13 days after vaccination. These receptors all come from a man aged 50 or older who received an inactivated influenza vaccine.

This clonotype has only a few counts. The J gene is TRBJ2-1, the V gene TRBV20-1; 12 bases align to TRBD2. Per the germline V gene, CDR1 is DFQATT and CDR2 is SNEGSKA (reference sequence). The CDR3 covers 12 residues. The CDR3 here is CRTGLAGSEQFF. CDR3 nucleotides: TGCAGGACCGGACTAGCGGGATCGGAGCAGTTCTTC.

This clonotype was recorded many times. The V gene is TRBV12-3 or TRBV12-4, the J gene TRBJ1-2; perhaps TRBD1 as D (5 bases). The CDR3 consists of 11 residues. Trimming shortened V by 7 bases and J by 5 bases, and 8 bases separated the two germline ends. The CDR3 DNA reads TGTGCCAGCAAGGCAGGGTATGGCTACACCTTC. Translated: CASKAGYGYTF.

The chain joins TRBV7-8 to TRBJ2-3, with D tentatively TRBD2 (5 bases). In germline, CDR1 is SGHVS, CDR2 FQNEAQ. The CDR3 runs to 15 residues. V was cut by 4 bases and J by 1 base, with 12 bases left in between. In nucleotides, the CDR3 is TGTGCCAGCAGCTCCATAGCGACCGGCACAGATACGCAGTATTTT. Protein sequence: CASSSIATGTDTQYF.

CDR3 in amino acids: CASSIVSGRNEQFF. CDR3 DNA sequence: TGTGCCAGTAGTATAGTATCGGGGCGCAATGAGCAGTTCTTC. The chain joins TRBV19 to TRBJ2-1, with D tentatively TRBD1 or TRBD2 (5 bases each). CDR3 size: 14 residues. CDR1 LNHDA and CDR2 SQIVND come from the germline V gene (reference sequence). Trimming left V 1 base short and J 6 bases short, with 10 bases between.

Remarks on this clonotype: A much larger clone sits a single nucleotide away, making a read error possible. J is TRBJ2-7 and V is TRBV12-3 or TRBV12-4, with TRBD1 as a possible D gene (6 bases). The closer fit of TRBJ2-1 to the DNA end suggests the J call may be wrong. This CDR3 contains 14 residues. CDR3 sequence reads: CASSSIQGTYEQFF. In DNA, the CDR3 is TGTGCCAGCAGTTCAATTCAGGGGACCTACGAGCAGTTCTTC.

This clonotype was picked up a small number of times. The rearrangement uses TRBV11-2 and TRBJ2-1; 7 bases fit TRBD1. Germline loops: CDR1 SGHAT, CDR2 FQNNGV. The V segment lost 6 bases and the J segment 2 bases; nucleotides outside the gene matches: 10. This CDR3 region has 16 residues. The CDR3 loop reads CASSYTDRVTYNEQFF. CDR3 nucleotides: TGTGCCAGCAGTTATACAGACAGGGTAACCTACAATGAGCAGTTCTTC.

This sequence joins TRBV5-1 and TRBJ1-6; D call uncertain. The CDR3 runs 14 residues. V lost 0 bases to trimming and J lost 9 bases, with 10 bases between them. CDR1 is SGHRS, CDR2 YFSETQ, per germline. Here the CDR3 reads CASSLEIDGSPLHF. CDR3 coding DNA: TGCGCCAGCAGCTTGGAGATCGACGGTTCACCCCTCCACTTT. Filled out from reference TRBV5-1 and TRBJ1-6, the complete variable domain reads KAGVTQTPRYLIKTRGQQVTLSCSPISGHRSVSWYQQTPGQGLQFLFEYFSETQRNKGNFPGRFSGRQFSNSRSEMNVSTLELGDSALYLCASSLEIDGSPLHFGNGTRLTVT.

This clonotype was observed many times. V is TRBV12-3 or TRBV12-4 and J is TRBJ2-5, with D uncertain. The CDR3 contains 15 residues. The ends were cut back, 0 bases at V and 3 bases at J, with 11 bases in the middle. The CDR3 sequence is CASSLALRKKETQYF. CDR3 coding DNA: TGTGCCAGCAGTTTAGCGTTAAGAAAGAAAGAGACCCAGTACTTC.

The chain recombines TRBV6-1 with TRBJ2-7, with D perhaps TRBD2 (6 bases). Germline V gene lookup returns CDR1 MNHNS and CDR2 SASEGT. CDR3 length: 14 residues. V lost 6 bases, J lost 2 bases, and 14 bases lay in between. The CDR3 region is CASSRGLAPYEQYF. The CDR3 bases are TGTGCCAGCAGCCGTGGGCTAGCGCCCTACGAGCAGTACTTC.

This clonotype showed up just a few times. The rearrangement uses TRBV5-1 and TRBJ2-2; D gene unclear. The CDR3 sequence is 14 residues long. The V gene's germline CDR1 is SGHRS and CDR2 YFSETQ. Trimming took 8 bases from V and 0 from J, leaving 11 bases between them. This CDR3 reads CASGVAANTGELFF. Written as DNA, the CDR3 is TGCGCCAGTGGGGTGGCCGCGAACACCGGGGAGCTGTTTTTT.

There are a few counts of this clonotype. In DNA, the CDR3 is TGTGCCAGCAGCCCTGGGGCACACAGGGGGATCAATGAGCAGTTCTTC. Protein product: CASSPGAHRGINEQFF. V and J are TRBV28 and TRBJ2-1; 8 nucleotides match TRBD1. CDR1 and CDR2 (germline): MDHEN, SYDVKM. V lost 6 bases and J lost 6; bases outside the gene matches: 13. The length of the CDR3 is 16 residues. The whole variable domain, filled in from reference TRBV28 and TRBJ2-1, reads DVKVTQSSRYLVKRTGEKVFLECVQDMDHENMFWYRQDPGLGLRLIYFSYDVKMKEKGDIPEGYSVSREKKERFSLILESASTNQTSMYLCASSPGAHRGINEQFFGPGTRLTVL.

The chain recombines TRBV7-2 with TRBJ2-7; tentative D call: TRBD2 (7 bases). Germline CDR1 is SGHTA and CDR2 is FQGNSA. The V gene lost 5 bases and the J gene lost 2 bases, with 19 bases spanning the gap. The CDR3 length is 16 residues. The CDR3 is CASSPQGGVVTYEQYF. CDR3 bases: TGTGCCAGCAGCCCTCAAGGGGGGGTGGTTACCTACGAGCAGTACTTC.

The chain combines TRBV4-3 with TRBJ2-1; TRBD2 is a possible D gene (5 bases). Trimming removed 1 base from V and 6 bases from J, with 7 bases in between. The V gene's germline CDR1 is LGHNA and CDR2 YSLEER. This CDR3 is 13 amino acids long. As DNA, the CDR3 is TGCGCCAGCAGCCAAGGAGGGATCAATGAGCAGTTCTTC. It yields the protein CASSQGGINEQFF.

This clonotype was counted between two and nine times. This chain connects TRBV4-2 to TRBJ2-7; D assignment may be TRBD1 or TRBD2 (5 bases each). This CDR3 comprises 15 residues. Trimming shortened V by 0 bases and J by 4 bases, and 13 bases separated the two germline ends. The germline V gene encodes CDR1 LGHNA and CDR2 YNFKEQ. Here the CDR3 reads CASSQDGTRDYEQYF. As DNA, the CDR3 is TGTGCCAGCAGCCAAGATGGGACCCGTGATTACGAGCAGTACTTC.

The J gene is TRBJ1-1, the V gene TRBV20-1, with D uncertain. The CDR3 is 12 amino acids. Trimming stripped 0 bases from V and 8 bases from J, with 10 bases between. The germline gives CDR1 DFQATT, CDR2 SNEGSKA (reference sequence). The CDR3 sequence: CSAREGLAEAFF. CDR3 DNA: TGCAGTGCTAGAGAGGGTTTGGCCGAAGCTTTCTTT.

The chain carries TRBV4-2 and TRBJ2-3; 8 bases align to TRBD2. The CDR3 totals 15 residues. The trim removed 4 bases at V and 1 base at J, leaving 4 bases unmatched. The V gene's germline CDR1 is LGHNA and CDR2 YNFKEQ. The CDR3 here is CASSPLGGGTDTQYF. CDR3 sequence (DNA): TGTGCCAGCAGCCCACTCGGGGGGGGCACAGATACGCAGTATTTT.

This clonotype showed up just a few times. The rearrangement uses TRBV6-4 and TRBJ2-5; either TRBD1 or TRBD2 may fit D (6 bases each). Germline values: CDR1 MRHNA, CDR2 SNTAGT. The CDR3 covers 15 residues. Trimming removed 7 bases at V and 5 bases at J, with 20 bases between. The CDR3 coding sequence is TGTGCCAGCACGCAACGGAAGGGGGGCTCGGAGACCCAGTACTTC. It yields the protein CASTQRKGGSETQYF.

The rearrangement joins TRBV21-1 to TRBJ1-5; the table's TRBD1 call for D was not verified on the DNA. TRBV21-1 is assigned pseudogene status. The length of the CDR3 is 20 residues. The CDR3 is CASSKGRSDRDQYSNQPQHF. The CDR3 nucleotides read TGTGCCAGCAGCAAGGGAAGATCAGACAGGGACCAATATAGCAATCAGCCCCAGCATTTT.

The chain recombines TRBV28 with TRBJ1-1; D is ambiguous. The CDR3 spans 14 residues. V lost 3 bases and J lost 1, with 9 bases in between. The V gene's germline CDR1 is MDHEN and CDR2 SYDVKM. The CDR3: CASSLLRRNTEAFF. The DNA for the CDR3 is TGTGCCAGCAGTTTGCTCCGGCGGAACACTGAAGCTTTCTTT.

This clonotype showed up just a few times. The chain recombines TRBV29-1 with TRBJ2-5, with unresolved D. The V end lost 4 bases, the J end lost 5 bases, and 14 bases lay between the germline ends. The germline CDR1 and CDR2 sequences are SQVTM and ANQGSEA. CDR3 length equals 13 residues. The CDR3 sequence is CSVARSQAETQYF. As DNA, the CDR3 is TGCAGCGTTGCTAGGTCCCAGGCCGAGACCCAGTACTTC.

The V gene is TRBV7-9, the J gene TRBJ2-7; 11 positions match TRBD2. CDR3 length: 14 amino acids. Germline V lookup: CDR1 SEHNR, CDR2 FQNEAQ (reference sequence). Trimming took 6 bases from V and 1 from J; bases not matched to a gene: 2. For the CDR3, the DNA is TGTGCCAGCAGGACTAGCGGGGATTCCTACGAGCAGTACTTC. This gives the protein CASRTSGDSYEQYF.